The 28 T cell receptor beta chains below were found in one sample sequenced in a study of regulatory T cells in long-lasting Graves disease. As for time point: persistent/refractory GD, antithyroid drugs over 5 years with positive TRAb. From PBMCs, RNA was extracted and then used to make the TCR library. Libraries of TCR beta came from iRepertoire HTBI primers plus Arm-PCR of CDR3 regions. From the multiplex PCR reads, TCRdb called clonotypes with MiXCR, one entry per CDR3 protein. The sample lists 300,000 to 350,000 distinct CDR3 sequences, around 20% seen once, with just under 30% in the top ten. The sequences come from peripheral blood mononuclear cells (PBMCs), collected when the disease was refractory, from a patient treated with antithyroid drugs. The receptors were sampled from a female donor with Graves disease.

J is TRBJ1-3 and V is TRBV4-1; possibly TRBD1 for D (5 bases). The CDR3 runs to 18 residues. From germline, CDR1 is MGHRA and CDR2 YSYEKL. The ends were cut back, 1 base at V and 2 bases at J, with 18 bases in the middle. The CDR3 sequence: CASSQGPRGRATGNTIYF. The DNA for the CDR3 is TGCGCCAGCAGCCAAGGTCCTCGGGGCAGGGCTACTGGAAACACCATATATTTT.

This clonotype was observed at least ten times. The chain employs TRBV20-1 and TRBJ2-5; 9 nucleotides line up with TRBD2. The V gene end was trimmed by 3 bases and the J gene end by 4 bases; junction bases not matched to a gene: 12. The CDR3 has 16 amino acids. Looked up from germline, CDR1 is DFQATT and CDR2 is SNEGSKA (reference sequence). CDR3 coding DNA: TGCAGTGCTAGGGTAAAGGGGCTAGCGGGACGAGAGACCCAGTACTTC. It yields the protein CSARVKGLAGRETQYF.

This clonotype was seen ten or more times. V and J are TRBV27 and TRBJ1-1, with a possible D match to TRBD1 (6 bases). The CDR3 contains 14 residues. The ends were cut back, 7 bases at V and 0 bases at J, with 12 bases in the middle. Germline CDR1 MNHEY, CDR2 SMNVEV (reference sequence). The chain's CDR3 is CASTSDRMNTEAFF. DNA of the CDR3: TGTGCCAGCACCTCGGACAGAATGAACACTGAAGCTTTCTTT.

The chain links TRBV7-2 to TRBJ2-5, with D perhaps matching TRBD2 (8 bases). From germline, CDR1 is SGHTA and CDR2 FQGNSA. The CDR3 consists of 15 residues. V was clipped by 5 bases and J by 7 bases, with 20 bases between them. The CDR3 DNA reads TGTGCCAGCAGCCCACAAGGACTAGCAGGGGGGACCCAGTACTTC. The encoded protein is CASSPQGLAGGTQYF.

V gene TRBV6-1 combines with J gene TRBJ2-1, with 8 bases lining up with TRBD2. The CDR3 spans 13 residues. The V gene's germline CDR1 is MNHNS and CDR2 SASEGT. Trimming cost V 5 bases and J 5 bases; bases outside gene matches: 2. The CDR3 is CASSRLAHNEQFF. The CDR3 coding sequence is TGTGCCAGCAGTCGACTAGCGCACAATGAGCAGTTCTTC.

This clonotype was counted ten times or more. In DNA form, the CDR3 reads TGTGCCAGCAGTTTGGATGCCGGGGTTGCTTTCTTT. This translates into CASSLDAGVAFF. The chain joins TRBV12-3 or TRBV12-4 to TRBJ1-1; D is ambiguous. This CDR3 contains 12 residues. V dropped 3 bases and J dropped 11 bases, with 13 bases sitting between them.

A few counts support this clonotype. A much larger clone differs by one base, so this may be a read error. The CDR3 DNA reads as TGTGCCAGCAGCTTCAGACCCGGGACAGGGGGCGGGTGGGAGACCCAGCACTTC. It specifies CASSFRPGTGGGWETQHF. The V gene is TRBV12-3 or TRBV12-4, the J gene TRBJ2-5, with 12 bases lining up with TRBD1. CDR3 length: 18 amino acids.

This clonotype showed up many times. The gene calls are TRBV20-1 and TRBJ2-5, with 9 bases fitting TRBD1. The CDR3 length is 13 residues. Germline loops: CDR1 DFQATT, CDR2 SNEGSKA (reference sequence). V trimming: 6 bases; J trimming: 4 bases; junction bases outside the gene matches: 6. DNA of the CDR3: TGCAGTGCCAAACAGGGGGCCCTAGAGACCCAGTACTTC. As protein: CSAKQGALETQYF.

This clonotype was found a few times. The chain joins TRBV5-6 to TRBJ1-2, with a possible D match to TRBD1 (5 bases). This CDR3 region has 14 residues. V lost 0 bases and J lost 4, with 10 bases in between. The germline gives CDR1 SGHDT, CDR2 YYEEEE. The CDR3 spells CASSLGDGPYGYTF. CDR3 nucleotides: TGTGCCAGCAGCTTGGGGGACGGACCCTATGGCTACACCTTC.

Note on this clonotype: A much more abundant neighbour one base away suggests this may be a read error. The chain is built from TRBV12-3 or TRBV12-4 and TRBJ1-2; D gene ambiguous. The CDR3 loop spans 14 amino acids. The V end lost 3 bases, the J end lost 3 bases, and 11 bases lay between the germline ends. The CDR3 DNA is TGTGCCAGCAGTTTGCGGCGTCCGGACTATGGCTACACCTTC. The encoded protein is CASSLRRPDYGYTF.

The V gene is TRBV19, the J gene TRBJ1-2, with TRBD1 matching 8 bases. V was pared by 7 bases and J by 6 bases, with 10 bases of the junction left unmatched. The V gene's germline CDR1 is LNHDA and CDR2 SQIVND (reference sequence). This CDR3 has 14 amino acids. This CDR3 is CASTTDRVLHGYTF. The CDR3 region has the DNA TGTGCCAGTACCACGGACAGGGTGTTGCATGGCTACACCTTC.

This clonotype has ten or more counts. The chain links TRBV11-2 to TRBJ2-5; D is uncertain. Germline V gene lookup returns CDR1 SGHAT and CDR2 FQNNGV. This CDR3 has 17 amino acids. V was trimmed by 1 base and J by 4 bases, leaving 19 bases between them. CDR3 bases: TGTGCCAGCAGCTTAGTTAAAGGCCTTCCCTCGGGAGAGACCCAGTACTTC. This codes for CASSLVKGLPSGETQYF.

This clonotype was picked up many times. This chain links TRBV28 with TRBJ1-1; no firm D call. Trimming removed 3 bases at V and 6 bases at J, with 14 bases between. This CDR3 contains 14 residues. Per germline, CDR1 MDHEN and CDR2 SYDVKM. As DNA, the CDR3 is TGTGCCAGCAGTTTTGTTCCTCAGCTGGCTGAAGCTTTCTTT. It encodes CASSFVPQLAEAFF.

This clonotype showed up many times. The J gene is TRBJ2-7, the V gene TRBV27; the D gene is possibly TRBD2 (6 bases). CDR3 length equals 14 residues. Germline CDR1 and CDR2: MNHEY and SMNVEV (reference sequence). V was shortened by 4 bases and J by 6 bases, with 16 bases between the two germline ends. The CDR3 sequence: CASSWTNRFPEQYF. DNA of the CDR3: TGTGCCAGCAGTTGGACTAACAGATTTCCCGAGCAGTACTTC.

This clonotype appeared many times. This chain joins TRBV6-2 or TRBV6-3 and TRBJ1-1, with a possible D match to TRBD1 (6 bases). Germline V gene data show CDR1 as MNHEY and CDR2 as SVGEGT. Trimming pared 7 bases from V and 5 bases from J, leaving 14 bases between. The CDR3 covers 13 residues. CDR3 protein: CASTQGPVTEAFF. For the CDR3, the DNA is TGTGCCAGCACCCAGGGGCCGGTGACTGAAGCTTTCTTT.

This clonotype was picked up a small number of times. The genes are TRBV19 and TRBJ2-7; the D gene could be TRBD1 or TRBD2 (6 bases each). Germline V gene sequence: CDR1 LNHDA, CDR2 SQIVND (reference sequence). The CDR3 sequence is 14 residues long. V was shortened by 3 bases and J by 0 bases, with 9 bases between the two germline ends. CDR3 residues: CASSIGGGSYEQYF. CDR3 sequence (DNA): TGTGCCAGTAGTATCGGAGGGGGCTCCTACGAGCAGTACTTC. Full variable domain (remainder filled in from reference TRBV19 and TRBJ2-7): DGGITQSPKYLFRKEGQNVTLSCEQNLNHDAMYWYRQDPGQGLRLIYYSQIVNDFQKGDIAEGYSVSREKKESFPLTVTSAQKNPTAFYLCASSIGGGSYEQYFGPGTRLTVT.

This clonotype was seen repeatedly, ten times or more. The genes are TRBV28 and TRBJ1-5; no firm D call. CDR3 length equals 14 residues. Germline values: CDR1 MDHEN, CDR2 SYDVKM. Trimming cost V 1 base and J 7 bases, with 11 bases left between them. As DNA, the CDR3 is TGTGCCAGCAGTTTATTCGTTGGTGGGCAGCCCCAGCATTTT. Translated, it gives CASSLFVGGQPQHF. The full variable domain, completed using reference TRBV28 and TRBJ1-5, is DVKVTQSSRYLVKRTGEKVFLECVQDMDHENMFWYRQDPGLGLRLIYFSYDVKMKEKGDIPEGYSVSREKKERFSLILESASTNQTSMYLCASSLFVGGQPQHFGDGTRLSIL.

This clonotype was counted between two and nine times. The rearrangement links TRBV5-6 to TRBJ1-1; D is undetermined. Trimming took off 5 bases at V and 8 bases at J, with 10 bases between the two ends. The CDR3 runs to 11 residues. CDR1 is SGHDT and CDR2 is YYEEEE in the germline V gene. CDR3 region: CASSRAGEAFF. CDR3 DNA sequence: TGTGCCAGCAGTCGGGCGGGGGAAGCTTTCTTT.

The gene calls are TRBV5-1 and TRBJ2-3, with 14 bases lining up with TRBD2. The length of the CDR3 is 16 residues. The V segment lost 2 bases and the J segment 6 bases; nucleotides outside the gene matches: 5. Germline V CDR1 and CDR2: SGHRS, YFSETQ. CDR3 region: CASSFEGTSGSDTQYF. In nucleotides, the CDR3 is TGCGCCAGCAGCTTCGAAGGGACTAGCGGGAGTGATACGCAGTATTTT.

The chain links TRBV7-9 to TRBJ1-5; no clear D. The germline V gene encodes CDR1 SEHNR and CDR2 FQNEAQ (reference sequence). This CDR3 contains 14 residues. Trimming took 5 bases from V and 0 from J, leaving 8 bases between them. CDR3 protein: CASSSELSNQPQHF. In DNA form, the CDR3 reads TGTGCCAGCAGCAGTGAGCTTAGCAATCAGCCCCAGCATTTT.

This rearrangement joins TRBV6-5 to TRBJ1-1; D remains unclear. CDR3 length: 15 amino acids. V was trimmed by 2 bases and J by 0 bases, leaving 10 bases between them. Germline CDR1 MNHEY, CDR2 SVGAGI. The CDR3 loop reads CASSYRARMNTEAFF. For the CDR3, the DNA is TGTGCCAGCAGTTACAGGGCGAGGATGAACACTGAAGCTTTCTTT.

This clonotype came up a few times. The CDR3 nucleotides read TGTGCCATCAGTGCCGGGACAGGGGTTACCGGGGAGCTGTTTTTT. Translating gives CAISAGTGVTGELFF. The chain employs TRBV10-3 and TRBJ2-2, with 10 bases aligning to TRBD1. The V segment lost 4 bases and the J segment 5 bases; nucleotides outside the gene matches: 4. Germline assignment: CDR1 ENHRY and CDR2 SYGVKD. There are 15 residues in the CDR3.

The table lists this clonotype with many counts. The CDR3 DNA is TGTGCCAGCAGCCGCGACAGGGAATACGAGCAGTACTTC. This encodes CASSRDREYEQYF. V gene TRBV2 combines with J gene TRBJ2-7; 7 nucleotides match TRBD1. Unmatched junction bases numbered 6, after V lost 6 bases and J lost 4 bases. CDR1 SNHLY and CDR2 FYNNEI come from the germline V gene. This CDR3 has 13 residues.

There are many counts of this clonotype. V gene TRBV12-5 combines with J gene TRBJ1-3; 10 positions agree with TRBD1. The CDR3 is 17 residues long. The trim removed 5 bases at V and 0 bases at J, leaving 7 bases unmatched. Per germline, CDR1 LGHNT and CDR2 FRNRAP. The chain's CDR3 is CASGRTGGTHSGNTIYF. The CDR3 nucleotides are TGTGCTAGTGGTCGGACAGGGGGTACCCACTCTGGAAACACCATATATTTT.

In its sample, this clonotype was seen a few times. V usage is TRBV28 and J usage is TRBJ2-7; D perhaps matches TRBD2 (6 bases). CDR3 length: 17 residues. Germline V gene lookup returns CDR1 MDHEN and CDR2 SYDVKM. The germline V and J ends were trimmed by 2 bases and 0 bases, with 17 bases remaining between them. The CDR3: CASSLSWEVQSSYEQYF. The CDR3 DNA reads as TGTGCCAGCAGTTTAAGCTGGGAGGTCCAGAGCTCCTACGAGCAGTACTTC.

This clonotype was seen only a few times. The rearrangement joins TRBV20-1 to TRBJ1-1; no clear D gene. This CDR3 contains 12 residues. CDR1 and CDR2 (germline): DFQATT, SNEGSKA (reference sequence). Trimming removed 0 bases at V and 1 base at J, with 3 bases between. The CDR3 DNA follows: TGCAGTGCTAGAGAGGCGAACACTGAAGCTTTCTTT. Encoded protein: CSAREANTEAFF.

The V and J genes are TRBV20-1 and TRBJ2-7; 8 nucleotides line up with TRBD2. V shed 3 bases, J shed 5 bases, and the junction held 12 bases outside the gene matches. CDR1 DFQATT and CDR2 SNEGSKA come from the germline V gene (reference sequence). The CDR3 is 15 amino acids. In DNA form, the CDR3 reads TGCAGTGCTAGTCCGACTAGCGCGGAGGGCCACGAGCAGTACTTC. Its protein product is CSASPTSAEGHEQYF.

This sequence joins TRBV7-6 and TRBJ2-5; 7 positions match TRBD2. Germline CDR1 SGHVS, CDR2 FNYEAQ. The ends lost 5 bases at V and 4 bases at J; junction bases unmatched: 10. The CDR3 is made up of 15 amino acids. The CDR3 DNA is TGTGCCAGCAGCACAGGTTGGGGGGGAAGAGAGACCCAGTACTTC. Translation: CASSTGWGGRETQYF.